Shown below are 5 T cell receptor beta chains from a single sample sequenced in a study of metastatic and nonmetastatic thyroid tumors. TCRdb reanalyzed the PCR reads with MiXCR. The sample includes around 37,000 clones, less than 25% of them seen just once. No patient received treatment before thyroid surgery. What was sequenced was blood. The receptor set was obtained from a female donor with papillary thyroid cancer or a benign thyroid nodule (not recorded which). Some clones in this sample may be carry-over from other donors' samples.

The chain is built from TRBV10-1 and TRBJ2-1; 9 bases agree with TRBD1. This CDR3 has 14 amino acids. CDR1 is WNHNN and CDR2 is SYGVQD in the germline V gene (reference sequence). The V segment lost 6 bases and the J segment 5 bases; nucleotides outside the gene matches: 5. The CDR3 loop reads CASRAGTGNNEQFF. The DNA of the CDR3 is TGCGCCAGCAGAGCCGGGACAGGGAACAATGAGCAGTTCTTC.

This clone has ten or more counts. The chain recombines TRBV28 with TRBJ2-3; D is ambiguous. Trimming left V 3 bases short and J 2 bases short, with 0 bases between. The CDR3 runs 11 residues. CDR1 MDHEN and CDR2 SYDVKM come from the germline V gene. The DNA of the CDR3 is TGTGCCAGCAGTTTCACAGATACGCAGTATTTT. Translation: CASSFTDTQYF.

This clone was seen ten or more times. Here the CDR3 reads CASSFVVGLAGVAATDTQYF. CDR3 nucleotides: TGTGCCAGCAGTTTCGTGGTTGGGCTAGCGGGAGTGGCCGCCACAGATACGCAGTATTTT. The V call is TRBV12-3 or TRBV12-4, the J call TRBJ2-3; TRBD2 agrees at 10 bases. V trimming: 3 bases; J trimming: 2 bases; junction bases outside the gene matches: 17. The CDR3 length is 20 residues.

This chain links TRBV19 with TRBJ1-4; D is undetermined. Between the trimmed V and J ends, which lost 7 bases and 3 bases, there was a span of 15 bases. The V gene's germline CDR1 is LNHDA and CDR2 SQIVND (reference sequence). This CDR3 contains 15 residues. The CDR3 coding sequence is TGTGCCAGTAACCTCGGACCTGTTGCTAATGAAAAACTGTTTTTT. Residues: CASNLGPVANEKLFF.

This clone came up a few times. The CDR3 DNA is TGTGCCAGCAGCCGGGGACAGGGGTGGGGAGAGACCCAGTACTTC. Its translation: CASSRGQGWGETQYF. The gene calls are TRBV7-9 and TRBJ2-5, with 10 bases that match TRBD1. Germline CDR1 is SEHNR and CDR2 is FQNEAQ (reference sequence). The CDR3 consists of 15 residues. Losses at the gene ends were 5 bases for V and 4 bases for J; bases not matched to a gene: 7.